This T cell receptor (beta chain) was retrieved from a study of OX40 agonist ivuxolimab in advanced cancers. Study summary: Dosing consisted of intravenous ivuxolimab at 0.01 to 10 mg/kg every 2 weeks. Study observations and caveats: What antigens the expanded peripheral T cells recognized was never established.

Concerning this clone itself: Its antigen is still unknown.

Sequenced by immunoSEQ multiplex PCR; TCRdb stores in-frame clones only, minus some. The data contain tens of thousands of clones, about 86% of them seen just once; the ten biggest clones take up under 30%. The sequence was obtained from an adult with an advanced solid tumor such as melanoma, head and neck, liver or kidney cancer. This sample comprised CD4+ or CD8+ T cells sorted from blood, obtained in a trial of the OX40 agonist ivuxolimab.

The CDR3 region is CASSQPGTGHYEQYF. CDR3 nucleotides: TGTGCCAGCAGCCAACCGGGGACAGGACACTACGAGCAGTACTTC. The gene calls are TRBV7-9 and TRBJ2-7, with 8 bases fitting TRBD1. Per the germline V gene, CDR1 is SEHNR and CDR2 is FQNEAQ (reference sequence). Trimming took 5 bases from V and 3 from J; bases not matched to a gene: 9. The CDR3 loop spans 15 amino acids.